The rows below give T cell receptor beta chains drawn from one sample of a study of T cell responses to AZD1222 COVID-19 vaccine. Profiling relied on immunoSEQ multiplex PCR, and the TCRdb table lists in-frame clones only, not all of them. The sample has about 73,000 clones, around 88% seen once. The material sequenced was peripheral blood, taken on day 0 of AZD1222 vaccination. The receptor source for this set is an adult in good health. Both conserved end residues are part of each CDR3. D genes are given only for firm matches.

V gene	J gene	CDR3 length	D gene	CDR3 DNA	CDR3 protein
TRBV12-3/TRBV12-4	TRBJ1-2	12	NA	TGTGCCAGCAGTTTTGGGGGGGACGGCTACACCTTC	CASSFGGDGYTF
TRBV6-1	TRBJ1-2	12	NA	TGTGCCAGCAGTGAAGACCTATGGGGCTACACCTTC	CASSEDLWGYTF
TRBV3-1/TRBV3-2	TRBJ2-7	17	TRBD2	TGTGCCAGCAGCCCCGGACTAGCGGGGGGCAAGGCTTACGAGCAGTACTTC	CASSPGLAGGKAYEQYF
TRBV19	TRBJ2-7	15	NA	TGTGCCAGTAGTATTTGGGCCCCTTGGGGGGCGGAGCAGTACTTC	CASSIWAPWGAEQYF
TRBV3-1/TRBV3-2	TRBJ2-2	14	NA	TGTGCCAGCACGGAGGGATTTTACACCGGGGAGCTGTTTTTT	CASTEGFYTGELFF
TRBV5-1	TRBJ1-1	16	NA	TGCGCCAGCAGCTTGGAAGGCGGGGCGATTAACACTGAAGCTTTCTTT	CASSLEGGAINTEAFF
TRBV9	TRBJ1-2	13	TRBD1	TGTGCCAGCAGCACAAGGACAGGGGAAGGCTACACCTTC	CASSTRTGEGYTF
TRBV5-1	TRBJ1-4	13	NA	TGCGCCAGCAGCTTCGGCAGGGCTGAAAAACTGTTTTTT	CASSFGRAEKLFF
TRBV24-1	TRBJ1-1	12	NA	TGTGCCACAAGAGATCCGAACACTGAAGCTTTCTTT	CATRDPNTEAFF
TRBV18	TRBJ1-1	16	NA	TGTGCCAGCTCACCACGCGGGGGATCGGTGAACACTGAAGCTTTCTTT	CASSPRGGSVNTEAFF